This TCR beta chain was documented in a study of blood T cell repertoires in COVID-19. The V gene's germline CDR1 is SNHLY and CDR2 FYNNEI. V lost 4 bases, J lost 7 bases, and 6 bases stayed unmatched. The CDR3 loop spans 13 amino acids. Methods used by the authors: Counts of nucleated cells, estimated from reference gene primer amplification, were obtained. TCRdb's copy holds only in-frame clones and misses some; the assay was immunoSEQ multiplex PCR. That table is the source of V, J and clone size, and D and trimming were worked out from the DNA. Of fewer than 150,000 clones in the sample, just over 85% were seen once.

The specimen sequenced was peripheral blood. V is TRBV2 and J is TRBJ1-1; 7 positions agree with TRBD1. This TCR derives from a woman aged 45 to 65 with active or convalescent COVID-19. This CDR3 is CASSATGQGEAFF. DNA of the CDR3: TGTGCCAGCAGTGCGACAGGGCAAGGTGAAGCTTTCTTT.